The sequence of this T cell receptor beta chain was determined in a study of blood T cell repertoires in COVID-19. CDR1 and CDR2 from the germline V gene are SGHNT and YYREEE (reference sequence). V lost 2 bases to trimming and J lost 7 bases; unmatched junction nucleotides: 5. This CDR3 contains 13 residues. Sequencing used immunoSEQ multiplex PCR; TCRdb keeps in-frame clones, though not all of them. The table lists around 170,000 clones, more than 75% of them singletons. The specimen sequenced was PBMCs or T cells enriched from blood (not recorded which). J is TRBJ1-2 and V is TRBV5-4; 7 nucleotides agree with TRBD1. The origin of this receptor is a man in his 60s who had been exposed to COVID-19. The CDR3 DNA reads as TGTGCCAGCAGCTTACAGGGGTCGGCTGGCTACACCTTC. As protein: CASSLQGSAGYTF.